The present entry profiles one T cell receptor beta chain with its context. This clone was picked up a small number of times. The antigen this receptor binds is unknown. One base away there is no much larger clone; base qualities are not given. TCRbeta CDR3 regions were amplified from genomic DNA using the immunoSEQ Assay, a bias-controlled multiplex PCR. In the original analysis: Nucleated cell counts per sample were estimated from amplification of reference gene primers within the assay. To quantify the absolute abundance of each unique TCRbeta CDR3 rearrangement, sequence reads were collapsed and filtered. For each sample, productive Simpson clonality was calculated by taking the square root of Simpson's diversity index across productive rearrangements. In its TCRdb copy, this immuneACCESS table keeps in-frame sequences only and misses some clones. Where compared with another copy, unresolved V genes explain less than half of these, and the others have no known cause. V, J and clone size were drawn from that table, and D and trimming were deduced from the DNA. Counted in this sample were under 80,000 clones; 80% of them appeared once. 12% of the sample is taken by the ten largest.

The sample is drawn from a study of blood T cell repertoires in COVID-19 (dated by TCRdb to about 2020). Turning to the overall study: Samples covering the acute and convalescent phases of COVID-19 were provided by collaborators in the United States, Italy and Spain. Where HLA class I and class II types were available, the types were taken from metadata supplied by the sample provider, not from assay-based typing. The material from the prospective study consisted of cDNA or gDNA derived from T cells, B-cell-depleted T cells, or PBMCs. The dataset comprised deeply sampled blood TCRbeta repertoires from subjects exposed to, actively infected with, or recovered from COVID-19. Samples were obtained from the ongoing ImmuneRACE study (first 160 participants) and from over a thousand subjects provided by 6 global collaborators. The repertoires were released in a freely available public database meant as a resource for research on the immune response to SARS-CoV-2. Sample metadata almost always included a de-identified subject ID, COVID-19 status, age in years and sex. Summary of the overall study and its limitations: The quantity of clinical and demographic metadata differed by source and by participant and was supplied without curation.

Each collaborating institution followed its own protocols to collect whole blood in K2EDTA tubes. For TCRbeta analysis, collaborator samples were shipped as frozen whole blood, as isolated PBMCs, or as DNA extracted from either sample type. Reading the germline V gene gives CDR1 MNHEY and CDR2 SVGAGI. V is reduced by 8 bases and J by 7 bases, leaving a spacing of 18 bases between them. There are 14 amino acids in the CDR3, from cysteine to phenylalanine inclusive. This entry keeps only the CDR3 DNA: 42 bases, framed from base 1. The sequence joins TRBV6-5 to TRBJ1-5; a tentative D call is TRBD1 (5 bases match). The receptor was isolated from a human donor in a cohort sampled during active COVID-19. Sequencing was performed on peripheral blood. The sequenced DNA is TGTGCCAGCCGATCGACAGCTTTAAGCCAGCCCCAGCATTTT. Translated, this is CASRSTALSQPQHF.